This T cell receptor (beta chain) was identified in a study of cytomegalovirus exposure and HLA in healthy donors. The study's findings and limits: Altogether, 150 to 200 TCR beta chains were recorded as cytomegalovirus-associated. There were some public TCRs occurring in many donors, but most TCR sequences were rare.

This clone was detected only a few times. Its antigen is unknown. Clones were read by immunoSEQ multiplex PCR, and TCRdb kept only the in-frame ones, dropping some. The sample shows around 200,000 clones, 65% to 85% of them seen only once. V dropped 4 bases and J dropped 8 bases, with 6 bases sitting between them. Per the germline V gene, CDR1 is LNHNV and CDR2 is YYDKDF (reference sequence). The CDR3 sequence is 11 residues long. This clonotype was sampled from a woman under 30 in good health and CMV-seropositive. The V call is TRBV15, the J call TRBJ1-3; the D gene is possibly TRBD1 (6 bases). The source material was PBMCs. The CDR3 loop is CATSKGDTIYF. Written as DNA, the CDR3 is TGTGCCACCAGCAAGGGGGACACCATATATTTT.